The present T cell receptor (beta chain) was sequenced within a study of tumor-infiltrating lymphocytes in localized non-small cell lung cancer. TCRdb keeps only in-frame clones here, not all; method: immunoSEQ multiplex PCR. The sample includes nearly 9,500 clones, 70% to 85% of them seen just once. Germline-derived CDR1 and CDR2 are SNHLY and FYNNEI. V was clipped by 7 bases and J by 2 bases, with 12 bases between them. This CDR3 has 13 residues. The chain joins TRBV2 to TRBJ2-7, with D hard to call. This receptor was obtained from a human donor with non-small cell lung cancer. The sample consisted of uninvolved lung tissue not adjacent to the tumor. CDR3 coding DNA: TGTGCCAGCACCGTACTTGTCACCTACGAGCAGTACTTC. Amino acids: CASTVLVTYEQYF.